This T cell receptor beta chain was obtained from a study of beta chain features in type 1 diabetes. Of the isolated RNA, all was reverse transcribed, and so the sequenced material was expressed TCRB transcripts. The table came from immunoSEQ multiplex PCR; TCRdb's copy has only in-frame clones and leaves some out. Among 55,000 to 85,000 clones listed, nearly 50% were seen once. The CDR3 length is 16 residues. Trimming pared 0 bases from V and 8 bases from J, leaving 15 bases between. From germline, CDR1 is SGHRS and CDR2 YFSETQ. General study findings and limits: TCRB CDR3 length was moderately but significantly reduced in all four CD4+ subsets of Type 1 diabetes patients. A pattern of fewer insertions and more deletions at VDJ junctions was seen in type 1 diabetes patients. In the patient group, naive, central memory and Treg TCRB repertoires seemed more alike than in the healthy donor group.

Only a few counts were recorded for this clone. Its specificity is unknown. Without exception, sorted populations had purity beyond 98%. The TCR originated in a man younger than 40 with type 1 diabetes. Material for sequencing was central memory CD4+ T cells from blood. This chain connects TRBV5-1 to TRBJ1-6, with D unresolved. The CDR3 is CASSLGSGFEHSPLHF. Written as DNA, the CDR3 is TGCGCCAGCAGCTTGGGGTCGGGATTTGAGCATTCACCCCTCCACTTT.